This TCR beta chain was recorded in a study of tumor and adjacent non-tumor tissue in lung cancer. This sample's RNA came from whole unsorted tissue. A modified ARM-PCR protocol with three rounds of nested PCR amplified TCRbeta. MiXCR was run by TCRdb on the multiplex PCR reads, yielding one entry per CDR3 protein. This sample carries about 200,000 distinct CDR3 sequences, around 70% of them seen once, and the ten largest clones take about 25%. Details on this clonotype: The junction departs from germline at one end; a sequencing error may be responsible.

The length of the CDR3 is 15 residues. Sequenced input: lung tumor tissue. The TCR comes from a man aged 60 to 75 with non-small cell lung cancer. This chain joins TRBV12-3 or TRBV12-4 and TRBJ1-3, with 10 nucleotides matching TRBD1. CDR3 coding DNA: TGTCCCAGCAGCCCGGGACAGGGGAAGGGAAACACCATATATTTT. Translation gives CPSSPGQGKGNTIYF.